The entry below describes one T cell receptor beta chain. Here immunoSEQ multiplex PCR was the method, and the copy in TCRdb shows in-frame clones only, minus some. The sample records roughly 100,000 clones, roughly nine tenths being singletons. The source of the sample is a study of T cell changes during pregnancy in multiple sclerosis. The junction had 6 bases not matched to a gene; V was cut back by 5 bases and J by 9 bases. Per germline, CDR1 LNHDA and CDR2 SQIVND (reference sequence). The CDR3 spans 13 residues. The sequence derives from a female donor with multiple sclerosis, enrolled in a pregnancy study. The sample was peripheral blood, taken after pregnancy. The chain combines TRBV19 with TRBJ2-1, with 8 bases matching TRBD2. CDR3 residues: CASSRSGVTEQFF. CDR3 bases: TGTGCCAGTAGTCGTAGCGGGGTTACTGAGCAGTTCTTC.